This T cell receptor beta chain was retrieved from a study of T cells after yellow fever vaccination. The V end was cut by 0 bases, the J end by 2 bases, with 11 bases between. The CDR3 extends over 14 amino acids. CDR1 and CDR2 from the germline V gene are DFQATT and SNEGSKA (reference sequence). In its sample, this clonotype was seen a few times. TCRdb independently ran MiXCR on the 5' RACE reads; one entry per CDR3 protein. The profile covers some 300,000 distinct CDR3 sequences, with around 3.9% appearing a single time and about a quarter taken by the ten largest. The source material was PBMCs, sampled on the day of the yellow fever booster vaccination. This TCR was sampled from a man between 18 and 35 years old who received the YFV17D yellow fever vaccine. The rearrangement uses TRBV20-1 and TRBJ2-7; D is unresolved. CDR3: CSARDLLQTYEQYV. The CDR3 bases are TGCAGTGCTAGAGATCTGCTGCAGACCTACGAGCAGTACGTC.